Below are 31 T cell receptor beta chains sequenced from a single sample in a study of sequential checkpoint blockade in melanoma. Treatment described: randomized to nivolumab then ipilimumab (arm A) or the reverse (arm B). Generated by immunoSEQ multiplex PCR, the TCRdb table keeps only in-frame clones and is missing some. The repertoire holds 34,000 or so clones, with under 90% as singletons. The sample in question was CD8+ T cells sorted from blood (inferred from file names), obtained from a patient given nivolumab and ipilimumab in sequence. The receptors stem from a human donor with melanoma.

The chain couples TRBV11-2 to TRBJ1-1; the D gene is possibly TRBD1 (6 bases). CDR1 and CDR2 (germline): SGHAT, FQNNGV. Trimming removed 1 base from V and 10 bases from J, with 13 bases in between. The CDR3 has 13 amino acids. The CDR3 sequence is CASSLAGGQGAFF. CDR3 DNA sequence: TGTGCCAGCAGCTTAGCCGGGGGGCAGGGAGCTTTCTTT.

The chain couples TRBV9 to TRBJ2-3, with 11 bases aligning to TRBD2. The CDR3 length is 17 residues. Germline assignment: CDR1 SGDLS and CDR2 YYNGEE. The V segment lost 0 bases and the J segment 2 bases; nucleotides outside the gene matches: 5. The CDR3 region is CASSVGISGGATDTQYF. CDR3 in DNA: TGTGCCAGCAGCGTAGGAATTAGCGGGGGGGCCACAGATACGCAGTATTTT.

The chain carries TRBV19 and TRBJ2-7, with 7 positions matching TRBD1. The V gene's germline CDR1 is LNHDA and CDR2 SQIVND (reference sequence). J was trimmed by 0 bases and V by 5 bases; bases with no gene match: 10. The CDR3 has 16 residues. The CDR3 protein is CASSPQSAGGSYEQYF. The CDR3 DNA reads as TGTGCCAGTAGTCCCCAGAGCGCAGGGGGCTCCTACGAGCAGTACTTC.

This chain links TRBV23-1 with TRBJ2-7, with D perhaps matching TRBD1 (6 bases). TRBV23-1 is an open reading frame whose function is uncertain. CDR3 length: 14 amino acids. Trimming took 5 bases from V and 5 from J, leaving 16 bases between them. The CDR3 DNA reads TGCGCCAGCAGTTACAGGGATAAGGGCGACGAGCAGTACTTC. Its translation: CASSYRDKGDEQYF.

The rearrangement links TRBV5-5 to TRBJ2-7; possibly TRBD2 for D (5 bases). The CDR3 totals 14 residues. With 0 bases removed from V and 2 bases from J, the gap between germline ends came to 9 bases. From germline, CDR1 is SGHKS and CDR2 YYEKEE (reference sequence). The CDR3 is CASSLGGYPYEQYF. CDR3 DNA: TGTGCCAGCAGCTTGGGCGGGTATCCCTACGAGCAGTACTTC.

The CDR3 DNA follows: TGCGCCAGCAGTGAGTCGCTCACAGATAGCACAGATACGCAGTATTTT. This encodes CASSESLTDSTDTQYF. The chain is built from TRBV10-1 and TRBJ2-3; D call uncertain. The CDR3 has 16 amino acids. V lost 0 bases, J lost 0 bases, and 10 bases lay in between. The germline gives CDR1 WNHNN, CDR2 SYGVQD (reference sequence).

This clone was seen a handful of times. V gene TRBV4-1 combines with J gene TRBJ1-4; D is ambiguous. Per the germline V gene, CDR1 is MGHRA and CDR2 is YSYEKL. The CDR3 sequence is 13 residues long. Trimming pared 0 bases from V and 5 bases from J, leaving 4 bases between. CDR3 DNA: TGCGCCAGCAGCCAAGAGTCGAATGAAAAACTGTTTTTT. This encodes CASSQESNEKLFF.

The CDR3 protein is CASSPLQGTNTEAFF. The CDR3 bases are TGCGCCAGCAGCCCCTTGCAGGGAACGAACACTGAAGCTTTCTTT. This sequence joins TRBV5-1 and TRBJ1-1, with a tentative D call TRBD1 (5 bases). This CDR3 has 15 amino acids. Germline V gene data show CDR1 as SGHRS and CDR2 as YFSETQ. V was clipped by 4 bases and J by 1 base, with 14 bases between them.

This clone has more than one count but fewer than ten. This chain links TRBV5-6 with TRBJ2-7; 7 bases map to TRBD1. The trim removed 0 bases at V and 8 bases at J, leaving 2 bases unmatched. The CDR3 loop spans 12 amino acids. Germline V lookup: CDR1 SGHDT, CDR2 YYEEEE. The CDR3 sequence is CASSLDRGKQYF. The CDR3 DNA is TGTGCCAGCAGCTTGGACAGGGGCAAGCAGTACTTC.

The chain is built from TRBV6-1 and TRBJ2-7; maybe TRBD2 (6 bases). The CDR3 contains 15 residues. V was cut by 3 bases and J by 0 bases, with 12 bases left in between. Germline V CDR1 and CDR2: MNHNS, SASEGT. CDR3 sequence (DNA): TGTGCCAGCAGTGATCTATTAGCGGCCTCCTACGAGCAGTACTTC. Residues: CASSDLLAASYEQYF.

The chain couples TRBV11-2 to TRBJ2-3, with 11 bases matching TRBD1. The CDR3 covers 15 residues. V was clipped by 6 bases and J by 6 bases; unmatched bases: 8. Germline V CDR1 and CDR2: SGHAT, FQNNGV. The CDR3 is CASRDRGRFTDTQYF. The CDR3, as DNA: TGTGCCAGCAGGGACAGGGGGCGATTTACGGATACGCAGTATTTT.

The rearrangement uses TRBV10-2 and TRBJ2-7, with a possible D match to TRBD1 (5 bases). V lost 4 bases and J lost 6, with 10 bases in between. Germline V gene lookup returns CDR1 WSHSY and CDR2 SAAADI. The CDR3 is 12 residues long. CDR3 region: CASSVGEGEQYF. The CDR3 DNA reads as TGCGCCAGCAGTGTAGGGGAAGGCGAGCAGTACTTC.

This clone ranks as medium-sized. Compared with germline, one end of the junction differs, possibly owing to a read error. The chain uses TRBV4-1 and TRBJ1-1; D gene uncertain. From germline, CDR1 is MGHRA and CDR2 YSYEKL. This CDR3 region has 8 residues. The CDR3 coding sequence is TGCGCCAGACCGTGCGACATATTT. The encoded protein is CARPCDIF.

The chain joins TRBV4-1 to TRBJ2-7; 10 nucleotides align to TRBD1. The length of the CDR3 is 17 residues. Germline CDR1 is MGHRA and CDR2 is YSYEKL. Losses at the gene ends were 4 bases for V and 6 bases for J; bases not matched to a gene: 15. The CDR3 sequence is CASSRNPGTGEGGEQYF. The CDR3 DNA reads TGCGCCAGCAGCCGAAACCCCGGGACAGGGGAGGGTGGCGAGCAGTACTTC.

The V gene is TRBV27, the J gene TRBJ2-1; 13 nucleotides line up with TRBD2. Losses at the gene ends were 4 bases for V and 0 bases for J; bases not matched to a gene: 3. The CDR3 runs 17 residues. Germline loops: CDR1 MNHEY, CDR2 SMNVEV (reference sequence). The CDR3 DNA sequence: TGTGCCAGCAGTTCGGGACTAGCGGGATACTCCTACAATGAGCAGTTCTTC. This translates into CASSSGLAGYSYNEQFF.

This clone has just one count. The chain recombines TRBV28 with TRBJ2-7, with TRBD1 matching 11 bases. The V gene's germline CDR1 is MDHEN and CDR2 SYDVKM. The CDR3 sequence is 14 residues long. The V gene end was trimmed by 4 bases and the J gene end by 3 bases; junction bases not matched to a gene: 2. This chain's CDR3 is CASSSGTGGYEQYF. The CDR3 DNA reads TGTGCCAGCAGTTCCGGGACAGGGGGCTACGAGCAGTACTTC.

This clone was picked up a small number of times. The J gene is TRBJ2-7, the V gene TRBV7-9, with 8 bases aligning to TRBD1. CDR1 SEHNR and CDR2 FQNEAQ come from the germline V gene (reference sequence). The CDR3 consists of 18 residues. With V trimmed by 5 bases and J by 0 bases, 15 bases remained unmatched. CDR3 nucleotides: TGTGCCAGCAGCCCATTCCGGGACAGGACTCCCCGCTCCTACGAGCAGTACTTC. As protein: CASSPFRDRTPRSYEQYF.

The J gene is TRBJ1-2, the V gene TRBV19, with D possibly TRBD1 on 5 matching bases. Per germline, CDR1 LNHDA and CDR2 SQIVND (reference sequence). V was cut by 7 bases and J by 6 bases, with 18 bases left in between. The CDR3 is made up of 14 amino acids. The CDR3 reads CASNPGGYLNGYTF. The CDR3 nucleotides are TGTGCCAGTAACCCGGGGGGTTATCTCAATGGCTACACCTTC.

This chain links TRBV4-2 with TRBJ1-1, with TRBD1 as a possible D gene (5 bases). Germline V gives CDR1 LGHNA, CDR2 YNFKEQ. V lost 1 base, J lost 6 bases, and 9 bases lay in between. The CDR3 totals 13 residues. CDR3 region: CASSQVGPSEAFF. The CDR3 DNA sequence: TGTGCCAGCAGCCAAGTGGGGCCATCTGAAGCTTTCTTT.

CDR3 residues: CASSLARADEQYF. CDR3 nucleotides: TGTGCCAGCAGCTTAGCGCGTGCGGATGAGCAGTACTTC. The rearrangement links TRBV7-9 to TRBJ2-5; no definite D call. Between the trimmed V and J ends, which lost 0 bases and 11 bases, there was a span of 13 bases. CDR1 and CDR2 from the germline V gene are SEHNR and FQNEAQ (reference sequence). The length of the CDR3 is 13 residues.

This chain joins TRBV4-3 and TRBJ2-1, with 8 bases matching TRBD1. The CDR3 covers 17 residues. Germline CDR1 reads LGHNA; CDR2 reads YSLEER. V dropped 0 bases and J dropped 3; count of bases not matched to a gene: 7. The CDR3 loop is CASSQDFWDRSYNEQFF. Here the CDR3 DNA reads TGCGCCAGCAGCCAAGATTTTTGGGACAGGAGCTACAATGAGCAGTTCTTC.

The chain employs TRBV9 and TRBJ2-7; D is possibly TRBD1 (5 bases). CDR1 SGDLS and CDR2 YYNGEE come from the germline V gene. CDR3 length: 13 amino acids. V was pared by 0 bases and J by 5 bases, with 9 bases between. Written as DNA, the CDR3 is TGTGCCAGCAGCGTAGGACAGACCCACGAGCAGTACTTC. Its translation: CASSVGQTHEQYF.

This clone was seen only once. The V call is TRBV28, the J call TRBJ1-2; maybe TRBD1 (5 bases). V shed 6 bases and J shed 3 bases, with 20 bases lying between them. Germline CDR1 and CDR2: MDHEN and SYDVKM. The CDR3 consists of 16 residues. The CDR3 DNA follows: TGTGCCAGCAGCTTCGACTCACTGGACATCTACTATGGCTACACCTTC. Its protein is CASSFDSLDIYYGYTF.

The J gene is TRBJ2-5, the V gene TRBV19; TRBD1 matches 9 bases. The J segment lost 4 bases and the V segment lost 6 bases, leaving 15 bases of the junction unmatched. From germline, CDR1 is LNHDA and CDR2 SQIVND (reference sequence). The CDR3 covers 17 residues. The CDR3 protein is CASSAHPGTGSGETQYF. CDR3 nucleotides: TGTGCCAGTAGCGCCCACCCCGGGACAGGGAGTGGAGAGACCCAGTACTTC. The full variable domain, in which reference TRBV19 and TRBJ2-5 provide the parts outside the CDR3, is DGGITQSPKYLFRKEGQNVTLSCEQNLNHDAMYWYRQDPGQGLRLIYYSQIVNDFQKGDIAEGYSVSREKKESFPLTVTSAQKNPTAFYLCASSAHPGTGSGETQYFGPGTRLLVL.

J is TRBJ1-1 and V is TRBV4-3; a weak D match, TRBD1 (5 bases). The CDR3 runs to 17 residues. Germline V CDR1 and CDR2: LGHNA, YSLEER. Trimming stripped 3 bases from V and 0 bases from J, with 17 bases between. CDR3: CASSQAIGGGLNTEAFF. The CDR3 DNA is TGCGCCAGCAGCCAGGCGATCGGGGGGGGATTGAACACTGAAGCTTTCTTT.

The chain is built from TRBV7-6 and TRBJ2-7, with D perhaps TRBD2 (5 bases). This CDR3 region has 16 residues. Germline-derived CDR1 and CDR2 are SGHVS and FNYEAQ. Trimming shortened V by 3 bases and J by 2 bases, and 17 bases separated the two germline ends. CDR3 DNA sequence: TGTGCCAGCAGCTTCGCGTCTGAGGGCCCAACCTACGAGCAGTACTTC. Translation gives CASSFASEGPTYEQYF.

The rearrangement uses TRBV19 and TRBJ2-3; 7 bases match TRBD1. This CDR3 spans 15 amino acids. V lost 3 bases to trimming and J lost 5 bases; unmatched junction nucleotides: 8. The germline V gene encodes CDR1 LNHDA and CDR2 SQIVND (reference sequence). DNA of the CDR3: TGTGCCAGTAGTATGACAGGGTCCTTCGGAGATACGCAGTATTTT. The encoded protein is CASSMTGSFGDTQYF. Supplemented by reference TRBV19 and TRBJ2-3, the full variable domain reads DGGITQSPKYLFRKEGQNVTLSCEQNLNHDAMYWYRQDPGQGLRLIYYSQIVNDFQKGDIAEGYSVSREKKESFPLTVTSAQKNPTAFYLCASSMTGSFGDTQYFGPGTRLTVL.

This clone was observed a few times. The gene calls are TRBV10-3 and TRBJ2-7, with TRBD2 matching over 10 bases. CDR1 is ENHRY, CDR2 SYGVKD, per germline. J was trimmed by 5 bases and V by 7 bases; bases with no gene match: 5. This CDR3 has 13 residues. This CDR3 reads CAIKGLALHEQYF. CDR3 sequence (DNA): TGTGCCATCAAGGGACTAGCGTTACACGAGCAGTACTTC.

The V and J genes are TRBV28 and TRBJ2-7; 12 nucleotides align to TRBD1. The germline V gene encodes CDR1 MDHEN and CDR2 SYDVKM. With V trimmed by 2 bases and J by 4 bases, 3 bases remained unmatched. The CDR3 length is 15 residues. The CDR3: CASSLLGQGAYEQYF. CDR3 DNA sequence: TGTGCCAGCAGTTTACTGGGACAGGGGGCTTACGAGCAGTACTTC.

This clone was recorded a few times. The V and J genes are TRBV4-3 and TRBJ2-6; the match to TRBD1 covers 7 bases. The germline V gene has CDR1 LGHNA and CDR2 YSLEER. The length of the CDR3 is 17 residues. Trimming took 8 bases from V and 0 from J; bases not matched to a gene: 10. CDR3 region: CASGSTGSYSGANVLTF. CDR3 sequence (DNA): TGCGCCAGCGGATCGACAGGGTCTTACTCTGGGGCCAACGTCCTGACTTTC.

The chain employs TRBV27 and TRBJ2-3; maybe TRBD2 (5 bases). The CDR3 runs 15 residues. CDR1 is MNHEY and CDR2 is SMNVEV in the germline V gene (reference sequence). Trimming stripped 0 bases from V and 6 bases from J, with 13 bases between. The CDR3 reads CASSLSLGVGDTQYF. CDR3 nucleotide sequence: TGTGCCAGCAGTTTATCCCTCGGGGTCGGGGATACGCAGTATTTT.